Given below is one TCR beta chain in context. What antigen it recognizes has not been identified. Nothing much larger sits one base from this clone, and base qualities are not available. This entry is derived from a study of response to subunit inactivated influenza vaccine (dated by TCRdb to about 2018). Concerning the study at large: The study used deep quantitative T cell receptor repertoire profiling to track responses to a trivalent subunit inactivated influenza vaccine. What the study reported, not specific to this receptor: The authors suggested that each seasonal influenza vaccination may recruit only a limited number of new T cells.

The receptor library was made with RT-PCR. TCRdb shows the sequencer as Illumina HiSeq 2500. TCRdb reanalyzed the raw reads on its own, using fastp at Q25 for trimming and MiXCR for clone calling, and kept in-frame beta chains. Here each entry gathers all rows of one CDR3 protein and keeps the most common genes and DNA. Here the sample has more than 450,000 distinct CDR3 sequences; about 11% occur a single time. The ten largest account for more than 9.5% of the sample. CDR1 and CDR2, per the germline V gene (reference sequence), are SEHNR and FQNEAQ. V and J lose 5 bases and 7 bases, and a span of 21 bases separates them. Including cysteine and phenylalanine, the CDR3 has 16 amino acids. The DNA shown is the 48-base CDR3, in frame from base 1. These data were also reused for a study on T cells expressing NK-cell markers. The second study also describes: TCR beta cDNA libraries were made by 5'RACE template switching that added a universal primer site and unique molecular identifiers. TCR beta-chain repertoires were profiled in sorted CD3+CD56+NKG2C+, CD3+CD56+NKG2C- and CD3+CD56-NKG2C+ T-cell subsets from eight donors. Among the eight sequenced donors, seven were HCMV-seropositive and one was HCMV-seronegative. In several experiments an anti-gammadeltaTCR antibody was added to restrict sorting to alphabetaTCR-expressing T cells. In six donors, the dominant CD3+CD56+NKG2C+ clonotypes were among the top 10 CD8+ clonotypes and accounted for about 1.0-7.5% of CD8+ T cells. Those dominant clonotypes were again the most abundant among CD3+CD56-NKG2C+ cells in a handful of donors, at about 25-65%. It remained unclear whether the expanded NKG2C-expressing T cell clones were specific for HCMV antigens. All eight donors whose samples were sequenced were randomly selected healthy volunteers, three of them men and five women. HCMV-specific IgG was detected in serum with a commercial ELISA kit to determine HCMV serostatus. Ficoll density gradient centrifugation was used to isolate peripheral blood mononuclear cells from blood. Bulk peripheral blood T-cell repertoires were additionally sequenced from unsorted PBMC for six donors. Synthesis of cDNA was primed from the TCR beta constant segment and was followed by two consecutive PCR amplification steps. Sequencing of the libraries produced 2 x 150 bp reads on Illumina HiSeq 2000/2500, MiSeq or NextSeq. Reads were demultiplexed and grouped by UMI with MIGEC, and clonotypes were assembled and quantified with MiTCR. To exclude erroneous sequences, only TCR cDNA sequences supported by at least two reads were retained. The tcR package was used for downstream repertoire analysis, and clonotypes were matched across fractions by CDR3 nucleotide sequence plus V segment. VDJmatch was used to annotate antigen specificity against VDJdb, with one amino acid substitution allowed in CDR3.

The sequence links TRBV7-9 to TRBJ2-1; the best D guess is TRBD2, with 5 bases matching. The sequenced sample was PBMCs from blood, obtained on the day of vaccination. The sequence was obtained from a man in his fifties or sixties who received an inactivated influenza vaccine. Donor details come from another sample of the same person, matched by shared clones. The nucleotides read TGTGCCAGCAGCCCGCGGGTGGGCTTAGGTACAAATGAGCAGTTCTTC. Its translation is CASSPRVGLGTNEQFF.